The 13 T cell receptor beta chains in this list originate from one sample, sequenced in a study of T cells in Graves' hyperthyroidism and ophthalmopathy. It was RNA transcripts that yielded the amplified TCR beta CDR3 regions. When the TCR CDR3 underwent first-round RT-PCR, the HTBI primer set was used. TCRdb called the multiplex PCR reads again in MiXCR, with one record for every CDR3 protein. This sample has 300,000 to 350,000 distinct CDR3 sequences, with 11% to 15% found just once. The sample was blood. The receptors originated from a woman in her 30s with Graves' hyperthyroidism.

This clonotype was counted at least ten times. DNA for the CDR3: TGTGCCAGCAGTTTCCCCACTAACACTGAAGCTTTCTTT. Translation gives CASSFPTNTEAFF. The V call is TRBV28, the J call TRBJ1-1; unclear D gene. The germline V and J ends were trimmed by 3 bases and 2 bases, with 7 bases remaining between them. The CDR3 runs 13 residues. Germline V gives CDR1 MDHEN, CDR2 SYDVKM.

This clonotype was seen many times. The V and J genes are TRBV24-1 and TRBJ2-5; 7 bases fit TRBD1. The CDR3 is 13 residues long. Germline-derived CDR1 and CDR2 are KGHDR and SFDVKD. The V segment lost 9 bases and the J segment 1 base; nucleotides outside the gene matches: 4. CDR3 nucleotides: TGTGCCACCCGAGACAGGGCCCAAGAGACCCAGTACTTC. It yields the protein CATRDRAQETQYF.

This clonotype was seen many times. J is TRBJ2-7 and V is TRBV20-1; 8 nucleotides align to TRBD1. The CDR3 runs to 14 residues. Trimming cost V 6 bases and J 0 bases; bases outside gene matches: 7. Germline lookup yields CDR1 DFQATT and CDR2 SNEGSKA (reference sequence). This chain's CDR3 is CSATGQESSYEQYF. The CDR3 bases are TGCAGTGCAACGGGACAGGAAAGCTCCTACGAGCAGTACTTC.

The chain is built from TRBV11-2 and TRBJ2-1, with D possibly being TRBD2 (6 bases). Germline V gives CDR1 SGHAT, CDR2 FQNNGV. The CDR3 has 17 residues. The V and J ends lost 0 bases and 1 base respectively, with 13 bases between them. CDR3 sequence reads: CASSLDRGWDSYNEQFF. The CDR3 bases are TGTGCCAGCAGCTTAGATCGGGGGTGGGATTCCTACAATGAGCAGTTCTTC. The full variable domain, with the rest looked up from reference TRBV11-2 and TRBJ2-1, is EAGVAQSPRYKIIEKRQSVAFWCNPISGHATLYWYQQILGQGPKLLIQFQNNGVVDDSQLPKDRFSAERLKGVDSTLKIQPAKLEDSAVYLCASSLDRGWDSYNEQFFGPGTRLTVL.

On this clonotype: A read error is possible here, since a much larger clone lies one base away. The chain joins TRBV6-2 or TRBV6-3 to TRBJ2-2; D possibly corresponds to TRBD2 (5 bases). V was shortened by 7 bases and J by 10 bases, with 28 bases between the two germline ends. Germline V gene data show CDR1 as MNHEY and CDR2 as SVGEGT. The CDR3 runs to 17 residues. The CDR3 coding sequence is TGTGCCAGCAAAGGAGGAACGGACCCAATAGGAAGCGAGGAGCTGTTTTTT. Its translation is CASKGGTDPIGSEELFF.

This clonotype was seen repeatedly, ten times or more. The CDR3 loop reads CASSGAGLAKNIQYF. In DNA, the CDR3 is TGTGCCAGCAGCGGGGCGGGTTTAGCCAAAAACATTCAGTACTTC. This chain connects TRBV28 to TRBJ2-4; D may match TRBD1 or TRBD2 (5 bases each). The V end was cut by 6 bases, the J end by 0 bases, with 12 bases between. The germline V gene encodes CDR1 MDHEN and CDR2 SYDVKM. The CDR3 sequence is 15 residues long.

The chain employs TRBV10-3 and TRBJ2-7; D remains unclear. Trimming took 6 bases from V and 3 from J, leaving 6 bases between them. This CDR3 comprises 11 residues. Germline CDR1 and CDR2: ENHRY and SYGVKD. DNA of the CDR3: TGTGCCATCAGGGGGAACTACGAGCAGTACTTC. It yields the protein CAIRGNYEQYF.

There are a few counts of this clonotype. This chain joins TRBV11-2 and TRBJ2-4; D is undetermined. Germline-derived CDR1 and CDR2 are SGHAT and FQNNGV. Trimming left V 1 base short and J 4 bases short, with 14 bases between. This CDR3 comprises 16 residues. The DNA of the CDR3 is TGTGCCAGCAGCTTAGGTGGGATATTCGGTAAAAACATTCAGTACTTC. Translating it yields CASSLGGIFGKNIQYF.

This clonotype was found many times. The chain recombines TRBV19 with TRBJ2-7; perhaps TRBD1 as D (6 bases). Germline lookup yields CDR1 LNHDA and CDR2 SQIVND (reference sequence). This CDR3 is built from 15 residues. V lost 1 base to trimming and J lost 4 bases, with 14 bases between them. The CDR3: CASSIGGRMNYEQYF. The CDR3 DNA sequence: TGTGCCAGTAGTATAGGGGGGCGGATGAATTACGAGCAGTACTTC.

The V and J genes are TRBV20-1 and TRBJ1-3; perhaps TRBD1 as D (5 bases). Trimming cost V 3 bases and J 4 bases, with 7 bases left between them. Looked up from germline, CDR1 is DFQATT and CDR2 is SNEGSKA (reference sequence). The CDR3 has 12 amino acids. This chain's CDR3 is CSARGEGNTIYF. The CDR3 DNA is TGCAGTGCTAGGGGGGAGGGAAACACCATATATTTT.

The gene calls are TRBV19 and TRBJ2-2; 11 bases fit TRBD2. V shed 8 bases and J 4 bases; nucleotides not matched to a gene: 6. This CDR3 has 15 residues. Per the germline V gene, CDR1 is LNHDA and CDR2 is SQIVND (reference sequence). CDR3 loop: CASSLTSGITGELFF. As DNA, the CDR3 is TGTGCCAGTTCATTGACTAGCGGGATCACCGGGGAGCTGTTTTTT.

This clonotype was seen at least ten times. This chain's CDR3 is CSALGLARGADTQYF. The CDR3 nucleotides read TGCAGCGCCCTCGGACTAGCGAGAGGTGCAGATACGCAGTATTTT. The chain combines TRBV29-1 with TRBJ2-3; 9 nucleotides match TRBD2. Trimming cost V 7 bases and J 4 bases; bases outside gene matches: 12. Germline V gives CDR1 SQVTM, CDR2 ANQGSEA. The CDR3 has 15 residues.

This clonotype was seen repeatedly, ten times or more. This chain connects TRBV5-1 to TRBJ2-1; no clear D. Germline CDR1 and CDR2: SGHRS and YFSETQ. The CDR3 runs 11 residues. The germline V and J ends were trimmed by 1 base and 8 bases, with 4 bases remaining between them. CDR3 sequence reads: CASSLLDEQFF. In DNA form, the CDR3 reads TGCGCCAGCAGCTTGTTGGATGAGCAGTTCTTC.